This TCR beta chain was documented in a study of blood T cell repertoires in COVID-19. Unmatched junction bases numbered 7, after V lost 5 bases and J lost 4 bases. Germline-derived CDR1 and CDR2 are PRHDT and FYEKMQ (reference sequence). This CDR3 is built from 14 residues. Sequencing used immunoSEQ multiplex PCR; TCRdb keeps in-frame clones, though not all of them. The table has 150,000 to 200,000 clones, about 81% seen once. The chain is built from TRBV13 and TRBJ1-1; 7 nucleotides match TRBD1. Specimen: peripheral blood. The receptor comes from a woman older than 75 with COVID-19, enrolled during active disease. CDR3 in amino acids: CASSRGRGGTEAFF. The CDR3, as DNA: TGTGCCAGCAGCAGGGGGCGCGGAGGCACTGAAGCTTTCTTT.